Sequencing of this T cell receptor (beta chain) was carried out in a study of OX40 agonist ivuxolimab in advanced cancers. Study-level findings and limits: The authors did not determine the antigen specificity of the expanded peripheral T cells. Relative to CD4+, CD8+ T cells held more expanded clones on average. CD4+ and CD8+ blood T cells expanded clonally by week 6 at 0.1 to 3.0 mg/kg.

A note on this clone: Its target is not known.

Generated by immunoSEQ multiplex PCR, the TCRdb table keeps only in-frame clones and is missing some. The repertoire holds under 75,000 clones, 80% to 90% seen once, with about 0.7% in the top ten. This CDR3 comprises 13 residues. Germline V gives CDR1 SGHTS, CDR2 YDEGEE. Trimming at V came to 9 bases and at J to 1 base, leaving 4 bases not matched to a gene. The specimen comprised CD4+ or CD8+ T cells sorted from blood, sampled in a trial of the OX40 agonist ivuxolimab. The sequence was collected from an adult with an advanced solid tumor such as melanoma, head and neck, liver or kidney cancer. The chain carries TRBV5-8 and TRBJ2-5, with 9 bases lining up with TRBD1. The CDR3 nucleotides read TGTGCCACTTCGACAGGGGGCCAAGAGACCCAGTACTTC. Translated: CATSTGGQETQYF.